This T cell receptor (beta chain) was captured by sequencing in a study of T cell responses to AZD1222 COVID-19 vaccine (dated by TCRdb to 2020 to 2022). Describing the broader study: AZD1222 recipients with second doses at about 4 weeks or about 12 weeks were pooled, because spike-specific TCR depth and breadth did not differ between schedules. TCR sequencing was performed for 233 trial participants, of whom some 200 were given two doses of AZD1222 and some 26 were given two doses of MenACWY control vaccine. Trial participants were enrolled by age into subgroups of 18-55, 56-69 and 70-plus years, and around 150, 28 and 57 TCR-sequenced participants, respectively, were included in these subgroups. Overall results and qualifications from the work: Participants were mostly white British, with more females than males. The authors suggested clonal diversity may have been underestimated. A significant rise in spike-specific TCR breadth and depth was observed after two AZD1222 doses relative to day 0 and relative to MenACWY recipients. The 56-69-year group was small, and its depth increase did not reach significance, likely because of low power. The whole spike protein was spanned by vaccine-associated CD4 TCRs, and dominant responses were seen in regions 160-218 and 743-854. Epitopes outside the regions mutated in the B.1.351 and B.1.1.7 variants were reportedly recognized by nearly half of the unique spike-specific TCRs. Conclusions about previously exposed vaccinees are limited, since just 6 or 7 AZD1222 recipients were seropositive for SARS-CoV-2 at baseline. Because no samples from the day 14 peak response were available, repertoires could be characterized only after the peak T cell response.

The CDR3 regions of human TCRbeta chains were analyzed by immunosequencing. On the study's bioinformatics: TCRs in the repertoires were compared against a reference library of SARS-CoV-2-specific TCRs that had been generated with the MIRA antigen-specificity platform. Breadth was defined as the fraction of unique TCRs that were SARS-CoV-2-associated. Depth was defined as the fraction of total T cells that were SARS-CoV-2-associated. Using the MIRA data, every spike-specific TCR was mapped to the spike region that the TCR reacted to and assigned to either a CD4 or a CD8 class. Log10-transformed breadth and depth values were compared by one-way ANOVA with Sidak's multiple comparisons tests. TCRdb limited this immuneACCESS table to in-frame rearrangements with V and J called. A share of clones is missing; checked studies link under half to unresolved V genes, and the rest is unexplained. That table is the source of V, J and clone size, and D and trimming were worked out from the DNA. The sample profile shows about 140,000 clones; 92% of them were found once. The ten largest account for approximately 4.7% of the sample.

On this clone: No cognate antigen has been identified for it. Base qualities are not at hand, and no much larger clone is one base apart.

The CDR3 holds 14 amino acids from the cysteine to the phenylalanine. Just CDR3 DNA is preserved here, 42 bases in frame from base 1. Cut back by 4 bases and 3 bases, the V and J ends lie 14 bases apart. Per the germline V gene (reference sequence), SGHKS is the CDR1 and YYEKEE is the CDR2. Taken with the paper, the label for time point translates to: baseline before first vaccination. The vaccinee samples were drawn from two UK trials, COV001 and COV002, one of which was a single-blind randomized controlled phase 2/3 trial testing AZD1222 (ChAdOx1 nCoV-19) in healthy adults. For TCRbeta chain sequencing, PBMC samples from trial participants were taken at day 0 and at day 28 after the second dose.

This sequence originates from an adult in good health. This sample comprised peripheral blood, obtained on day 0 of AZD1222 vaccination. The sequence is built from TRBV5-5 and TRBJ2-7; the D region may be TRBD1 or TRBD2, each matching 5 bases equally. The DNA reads TGTGCCAGCAGCCCCACGGGACGGAACTACGAGCAGTACTTC. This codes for CASSPTGRNYEQYF.